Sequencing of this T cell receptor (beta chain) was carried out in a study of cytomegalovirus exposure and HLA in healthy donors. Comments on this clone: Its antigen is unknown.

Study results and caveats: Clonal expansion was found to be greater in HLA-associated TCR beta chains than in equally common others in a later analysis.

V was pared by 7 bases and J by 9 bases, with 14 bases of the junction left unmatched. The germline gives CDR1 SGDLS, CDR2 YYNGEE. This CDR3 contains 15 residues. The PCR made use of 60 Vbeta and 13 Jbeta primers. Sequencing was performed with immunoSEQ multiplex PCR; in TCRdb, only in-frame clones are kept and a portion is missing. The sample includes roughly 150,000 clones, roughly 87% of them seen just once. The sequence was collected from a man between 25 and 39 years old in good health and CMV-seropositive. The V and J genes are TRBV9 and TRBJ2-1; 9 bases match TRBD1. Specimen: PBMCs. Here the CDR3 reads CASGARDRAWGEQFF. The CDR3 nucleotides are TGTGCCAGCGGAGCAAGGGACAGGGCGTGGGGTGAGCAGTTCTTC. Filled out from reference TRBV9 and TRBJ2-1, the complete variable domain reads DSGVTQTPKHLITATGQRVTLRCSPRSGDLSVYWYQQSLDQGLQFLIQYYNGEERAKGNILERFSAQQFPDLHSELNLSSLELGDSALYFCASGARDRAWGEQFFGPGTRLTVL.